The 28 T cell receptor beta chains presented below share a single source sample, sequenced in a study of CXCR3-negative and CXCR3-positive naive CD8 T cells. Study-wide results and caveats: The study found more hydrophobic TRB CDR3s in CXCR3-positive naive cells than in CXCR3-negative naive cells.

Their antigens remain unidentified. Each TRB cDNA library was prepared by 5' RACE (with UMI labels). TCRdb re-called the 5' RACE reads and shows each CDR3 protein once, DNA omitted. Found here are more than 80,000 distinct CDR3 sequences; the top ten clones hold roughly 0.4%. The sample consisted of naive CXCR3+ CD8+ T cells from blood. Subset described: CD45RO-CCR7+CD27+CD95- naive CD8+ T cells expressing CXCR3 (TNR3+). Source of these receptors: a human donor in good health. Some clones in this sample may be carry-over from other donors' samples.

The chain carries TRBV10-3 and TRBJ1-3. Looked up from germline, CDR1 is ENHRY and CDR2 is SYGVKD. This CDR3 contains 14 residues. The chain's CDR3 is CATKGSTSGNTIYF.

The chain is built from TRBV6-5 and TRBJ2-7. The length of the CDR3 is 12 residues. Looked up from germline, CDR1 is MNHEY and CDR2 is SVGAGI. The CDR3 loop is CASSNSWYEQYF.

V gene TRBV15 combines with J gene TRBJ1-1; there is no DNA to check the TCRdb D call of TRBD1. This CDR3 has 13 amino acids. Germline V gene sequence: CDR1 LNHNV, CDR2 YYDKDF (reference sequence). The chain's CDR3 is CATSPAGGIEAFF. Full variable domain (rest looked up from reference TRBV15 and TRBJ1-1): DAMVIQNPRYQVTQFGKPVTLSCSQTLNHNVMYWYQQKSSQAPKLLFHYYDKDFNNEADTPDNFQSRRPNTSFCFLDIRSPGLGDTAMYLCATSPAGGIEAFFGQGTRLTVV.

The chain combines TRBV12-5 with TRBJ2-7; TCRdb selects TRBD2, and the lack of DNA leaves this call unchecked. Germline V gene data show CDR1 as LGHNT and CDR2 as FRNRAP. The CDR3 consists of 16 residues. Here the CDR3 reads CASGLGTLAGSYEQYF.

The CDR3 region is CASSFPVGLASDTQYF. The rearrangement uses TRBV11-2 and TRBJ2-3; TCRdb returns TRBD1, unconfirmable since there is no DNA. Per germline, CDR1 SGHAT and CDR2 FQNNGV. The CDR3 sequence is 16 residues long.

The chain employs TRBV21-1 and TRBJ2-1; TCRdb lists TRBD2, though no DNA is available to test this call. TRBV21-1 is a listed pseudogene. CDR3 size: 16 residues. CDR3 amino acids: CASSKGRREGRVEQFF.

The chain employs TRBV4-2 and TRBJ2-7. The CDR3 has 16 residues. From germline, CDR1 is LGHNA and CDR2 YNFKEQ. The CDR3 is CASSQDPQSPSYEQYF.

The gene calls are TRBV7-9 and TRBJ2-1; as DNA is missing, the TRBD2 call by TCRdb cannot be tested. Germline V gene data show CDR1 as SEHNR and CDR2 as FQNEAQ (reference sequence). The CDR3 sequence is 14 residues long. Here the CDR3 reads CASSSTTSGIEQFF.

This chain joins TRBV11-1 and TRBJ2-3; the TCRdb call, TRBD1, lacks DNA for checking. CDR3 length: 16 residues. Germline-derived CDR1 and CDR2 are SGHAT and FQDESV (reference sequence). The CDR3 loop reads CASSLGDRGFTDTQYF.

This CDR3 is CASSTGELIYEQYF. The chain combines TRBV28 with TRBJ2-7; absent DNA, TCRdb's TRBD1 call cannot be checked. Germline CDR1 MDHEN, CDR2 SYDVKM. The CDR3 is made up of 14 amino acids.

This chain connects TRBV5-1 to TRBJ1-1. The CDR3 runs 15 residues. Looked up from germline, CDR1 is SGHRS and CDR2 is YFSETQ. The chain's CDR3 is CASSSTSIENTEAFF.

The chain employs TRBV29-1 and TRBJ1-3. Germline CDR1 SQVTM, CDR2 ANQGSEA. This CDR3 region has 14 residues. CDR3 in amino acids: CSVARQDSGNTIYF.

The chain uses TRBV29-1 and TRBJ1-1; the D call of TRBD1 rests on TCRdb alone, since no DNA is present to check it. Germline assignment: CDR1 SQVTM and CDR2 ANQGSEA. The CDR3 is 14 amino acids. The CDR3 loop reads CSVETGGVNTEAFF.

This rearrangement joins TRBV9 to TRBJ1-6; TCRdb reports TRBD1, a call that lacks DNA to check it against. The CDR3 runs 14 residues. Germline CDR1 is SGDLS and CDR2 is YYNGEE. This CDR3 is CASSVGQGNSPLHF.

This CDR3 is CASSLIDGEALHF. The rearrangement links TRBV7-6 to TRBJ1-6. This CDR3 comprises 13 residues. Germline loops: CDR1 SGHVS, CDR2 FNYEAQ. The full variable domain, with the rest looked up from reference TRBV7-6 and TRBJ1-6, is GAGVSQSPRYKVTKRGQDVALRCDPISGHVSLYWYRQALGQGPEFLTYFNYEAQQDKSGLPNDRFSAERPEGSISTLTIQRTEQRDSAMYRCASSLIDGEALHFGNGTRLTVT.

This chain uses TRBV7-9 with TRBJ2-5; lacking DNA, the TRBD1 call made by TCRdb goes unchecked. Germline CDR1 is SEHNR and CDR2 is FQNEAQ (reference sequence). CDR3 length equals 18 residues. The CDR3 reads CASSLDETGLRLAETQYF.

The chain combines TRBV12-3 or TRBV12-4 with TRBJ2-5; absent DNA, TCRdb's TRBD1 call cannot be checked. The CDR3 consists of 13 residues. CDR3 in amino acids: CASNIQGEETQYF.

The J gene is TRBJ2-1, the V gene TRBV7-9; the TRBD2 assignment by TCRdb is unverifiable without DNA. The germline V gene encodes CDR1 SEHNR and CDR2 FQNEAQ (reference sequence). This CDR3 spans 16 amino acids. The CDR3 here is CASSLSLAGESDEQFF.

The chain has TRBV7-6 and TRBJ2-5. Germline V lookup: CDR1 SGHVS, CDR2 FNYEAQ. This CDR3 contains 13 residues. The CDR3 region is CASSQVDQETQYF.

The CDR3 loop reads CASSLGGVVRTEAFF. The chain has TRBV5-1 and TRBJ1-1; TCRdb names TRBD1, which stays unverified in the absence of DNA. The CDR3 totals 15 residues. The germline CDR1 and CDR2 sequences are SGHRS and YFSETQ.

J is TRBJ1-2 and V is TRBV6-6; without DNA, the TCRdb call of TRBD1 cannot be checked. CDR3 size: 15 residues. CDR1 and CDR2 (germline): MNHNY, SVGAGI (reference sequence). CDR3 sequence: CASSYLGQGGDGYTF.

The J gene is TRBJ2-5, the V gene TRBV20-1; the D gene TCRdb calls, TRBD2, cannot be checked with no DNA. The CDR3 consists of 17 residues. CDR1 and CDR2 from the germline V gene are DFQATT and SNEGSKA (reference sequence). The CDR3 protein is CSAKLAGGPSVQETQYF.

The rearrangement links TRBV7-3 to TRBJ2-3; checking the TCRdb D call of TRBD2 is not possible without DNA. The CDR3 consists of 13 residues. Germline CDR1 reads SGHTA; CDR2 reads FQGTGA. The CDR3 spells CASSAGPTDTQYF.

The chain uses TRBV7-9 and TRBJ2-7; TCRdb lists TRBD1, though no DNA is available to test this call. The germline V gene has CDR1 SEHNR and CDR2 FQNEAQ (reference sequence). The CDR3 runs to 15 residues. The CDR3 loop is CASSLLRGPAYELYF.

The chain recombines TRBV6-5 with TRBJ2-1; TCRdb reports TRBD1, a call that lacks DNA to check it against. Per germline, CDR1 MNHEY and CDR2 SVGAGI. CDR3 length: 12 residues. CDR3 residues: CATGVGRKEQFF.

The chain uses TRBV20-1 and TRBJ1-1. Germline CDR1 and CDR2: DFQATT and SNEGSKA (reference sequence). The CDR3 has 13 amino acids. CDR3 region: CSARDYLNTEAFF.

The genes are TRBV20-1 and TRBJ1-1; TCRdb outputs TRBD1, but without DNA this stays unchecked. The CDR3 is 12 residues long. Germline-derived CDR1 and CDR2 are DFQATT and SNEGSKA (reference sequence). The CDR3 is CSARDSRFEAFF.

The chain has TRBV20-1 and TRBJ1-1; there is no DNA to check the TCRdb D call of TRBD1. Germline CDR1 reads DFQATT; CDR2 reads SNEGSKA (reference sequence). This CDR3 comprises 12 residues. The CDR3: CSPRETGAEAFF.